This T cell receptor (beta chain) derives from a study of blood T cell repertoires in COVID-19. Produced via immunoSEQ multiplex PCR; TCRdb's table is partial and in-frame only. The sample yields roughly 350,000 clones, 85% seen once. CDR1 SGHRS and CDR2 YFSETQ come from the germline V gene. V was clipped by 5 bases and J by 0 bases, with 18 bases between them. The CDR3 is 17 residues long. V usage is TRBV5-1 and J usage is TRBJ1-3, with TRBD1 as a possible D gene (5 bases). The sequencing input was peripheral blood. The TCR comes from a woman aged 18-29 years with acute or convalescent COVID-19. The chain's CDR3 is CASSFGGGRGSGNTIYF. CDR3 DNA: TGCGCCAGCAGTTTCGGGGGGGGAAGAGGCTCTGGAAACACCATATATTTT. Variable domain in full (rest from reference TRBV5-1 and TRBJ1-3): KAGVTQTPRYLIKTRGQQVTLSCSPISGHRSVSWYQQTPGQGLQFLFEYFSETQRNKGNFPGRFSGRQFSNSRSEMNVSTLELGDSALYLCASSFGGGRGSGNTIYFGEGSWLTVV.